Here is one T cell receptor (beta chain) with its context. This sample is drawn from a study of blood T cell repertoires in COVID-19. Overall study: COVID-19 samples, acute and convalescent, were from the United States, Italy and Spain.

Authors' analysis steps: Researchers report that nucleated cell counts were estimated from reference gene primer amplification. Profiled with immunoSEQ multiplex PCR; TCRdb holds only in-frame clones, not every one. D and trimming come from the DNA, and the V and J calls and clone size come from that table. Of 200,000 or so clones in the sample, approximately 87% were seen once. The CDR3 has 16 residues. V dropped 5 bases and J dropped 3; count of bases not matched to a gene: 9. The germline V gene encodes CDR1 SGHNT and CDR2 YYREEE (reference sequence). The source of this sequence is a woman in her 50s with acute or convalescent COVID-19. Sample: peripheral blood. The V gene is TRBV5-4, the J gene TRBJ2-1, with 9 bases lining up with TRBD2. CDR3 loop: CASREAAGGIYNEQFF. In DNA form, the CDR3 reads TGTGCCAGCAGAGAAGCAGCGGGGGGAATCTACAATGAGCAGTTCTTC.